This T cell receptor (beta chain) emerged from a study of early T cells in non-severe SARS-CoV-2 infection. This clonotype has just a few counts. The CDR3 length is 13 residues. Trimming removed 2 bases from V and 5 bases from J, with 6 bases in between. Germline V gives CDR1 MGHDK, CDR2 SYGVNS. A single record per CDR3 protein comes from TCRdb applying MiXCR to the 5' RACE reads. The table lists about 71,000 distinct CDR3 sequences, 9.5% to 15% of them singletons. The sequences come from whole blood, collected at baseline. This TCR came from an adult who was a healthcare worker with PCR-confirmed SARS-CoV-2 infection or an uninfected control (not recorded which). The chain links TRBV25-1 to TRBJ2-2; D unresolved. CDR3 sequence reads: CASSEGGTGELFF. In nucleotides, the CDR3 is TGTGCCAGCAGTGAAGGTGGTACCGGGGAGCTGTTTTTT.